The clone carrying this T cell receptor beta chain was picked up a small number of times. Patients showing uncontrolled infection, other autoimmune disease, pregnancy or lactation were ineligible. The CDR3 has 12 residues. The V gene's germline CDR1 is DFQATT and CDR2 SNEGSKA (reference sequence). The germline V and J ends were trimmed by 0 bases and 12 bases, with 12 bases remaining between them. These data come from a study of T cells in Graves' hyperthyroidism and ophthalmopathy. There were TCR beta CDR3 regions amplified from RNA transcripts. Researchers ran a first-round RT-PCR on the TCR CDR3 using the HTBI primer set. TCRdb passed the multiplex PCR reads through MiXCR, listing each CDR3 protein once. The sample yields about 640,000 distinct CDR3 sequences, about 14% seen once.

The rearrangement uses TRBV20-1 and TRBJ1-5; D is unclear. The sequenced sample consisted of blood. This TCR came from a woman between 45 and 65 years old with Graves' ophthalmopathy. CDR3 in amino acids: CSARDLMFRQHF. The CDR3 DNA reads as TGCAGTGCTAGAGATCTGATGTTCCGCCAGCATTTT.